The sequence of this T cell receptor (beta chain) was determined in a study of T cells in localized non-small cell lung cancer. Study results and caveats: Increased T cell density in blood showed an association with longer overall survival. Clonality peaked in uninvolved adjacent lung rather than tumor.

Using immunoSEQ multiplex PCR, the repertoire was profiled, and TCRdb retains in-frame clones only, with some absent. In the table there are around 1,000 clones, roughly 18% of which are singletons. Trimming pared 3 bases from V and 2 bases from J, leaving 13 bases between. CDR3 length equals 16 residues. Germline CDR1 SGHNT, CDR2 YENEEA. With regard to this clone: What it binds is not known.

The clonotype comes from a male donor at least 60 years old with stage III lung adenocarcinoma. The chain couples TRBV11-3 to TRBJ2-2; D gene unclear. Material: normal lung tissue next to the tumor, obtained before any cancer treatment. The CDR3 reads CASSFSTPLNTGELFF. CDR3 DNA: TGTGCCAGCAGCTTCTCAACCCCCTTAAACACCGGGGAGCTGTTTTTT.